These T cell receptor beta chains were read from a single sample in a study of T cells after yellow fever vaccination. One entry per CDR3 protein results from TCRdb running MiXCR on the 5' RACE reads. There are about 150,000 distinct CDR3 sequences in the sample; just over 6.5% occur only once, and under 0.8% lies in the top ten. This sample comprised CD4+ T cells sorted from PBMCs, obtained 10 days after the yellow fever booster vaccination. Receptors were obtained from a man aged 30 to 39 who received the YFV17D yellow fever vaccine. CDR3s include the opening cysteine and the closing phenylalanine or tryptophan. The D gene is left open where the match is weak. The listing skips clone size in some rows; elsewhere it reads once, few, many or a size class.

abundance: few; v_gene: TRBV18; d_gene: .; j_gene: TRBJ2-1; CDR3nt: TGTGCCAGCTCACCAAAGGTGGTGACGGGGGCGCTTCAGTTCTTC; CDR3aa: CASSPKVVTGALQFF
abundance: many; v_gene: TRBV29-1; d_gene: TRBD2; j_gene: TRBJ2-3; CDR3nt: TGCAGCGTGGCTGGGACTAGCGGGAGTATAGATACGCAGTATTTT; CDR3aa: CSVAGTSGSIDTQYF
abundance: .; v_gene: TRBV12-3/TRBV12-4; d_gene: .; j_gene: TRBJ1-3; CDR3nt: TGTGCCAGCAGTCTAAGCGTGCAATACTCTGGAAACACCATATATTTT; CDR3aa: CASSLSVQYSGNTIYF
abundance: few; v_gene: TRBV11-2; d_gene: TRBD2; j_gene: TRBJ2-5; CDR3nt: TGTGCCAGCAGCCTAAACAACCGGGACAGTCTAGCGGGAGGGATAGAGACCCAGTACTTC; CDR3aa: CASSLNNRDSLAGGIETQYF
abundance: many; v_gene: TRBV15; d_gene: .; j_gene: TRBJ1-2; CDR3nt: TGTGCCACCAGCAGAGATGTAGGAGGCTACACCTTC; CDR3aa: CATSRDVGGYTF
abundance: many; v_gene: TRBV7-2; d_gene: .; j_gene: TRBJ2-7; CDR3nt: TGTGCCAGCAGCTTTATGGCGAAAAAGTACTTC; CDR3aa: CASSFMAKKYF
abundance: .; v_gene: TRBV20-1; d_gene: .; j_gene: TRBJ1-2; CDR3nt: TGCAGTGCTAGAGGAGTTGCCTCCAAACTTTATGGCTACACCTTC; CDR3aa: CSARGVASKLYGYTF
abundance: few; v_gene: TRBV15; d_gene: .; j_gene: TRBJ2-2; CDR3nt: TGTGCCACCAGCAACCACATCGGCACCGGGGAGCTGTTTTTT; CDR3aa: CATSNHIGTGELFF
abundance: many; v_gene: TRBV10-3; d_gene: .; j_gene: TRBJ1-4; CDR3nt: TGTGCCATCAGCGCGCCCAGTGGAGGGGATGAAAAACTGTTTTTT; CDR3aa: CAISAPSGGDEKLFF
abundance: many; v_gene: TRBV6-1; d_gene: .; j_gene: TRBJ1-4; CDR3nt: TGTGCCAGCAGGAAGGGAGGAGAGAAACTGTTTTTT; CDR3aa: CASRKGGEKLFF
abundance: .; v_gene: TRBV20-1; d_gene: .; j_gene: TRBJ1-6; CDR3nt: TGCAGTGCTAGAGTAGTTCAGGCCCGCAGCTCCTATAATTCACCCCTCCACTTT; CDR3aa: CSARVVQARSSYNSPLHF
abundance: .; v_gene: TRBV2; d_gene: .; j_gene: TRBJ2-5; CDR3nt: TGTGCCAGCAGTGAGGAACTAGTGGAATATGAGACCCAGTACTTC; CDR3aa: CASSEELVEYETQYF
abundance: many; v_gene: TRBV10-3; d_gene: TRBD1; j_gene: TRBJ2-5; CDR3nt: TGTGCCACCGCGACAGGGCCAGAGGAGACCCAGTACTTC; CDR3aa: CATATGPEETQYF
abundance: many; v_gene: TRBV3-1; d_gene: TRBD2; j_gene: TRBJ2-7; CDR3nt: TGTGCCAGCCAGCTTAGGGCGGGAGGTTCCTACGAGCAGTACTTC; CDR3aa: CASQLRAGGSYEQYF
abundance: few; v_gene: TRBV5-6; d_gene: .; j_gene: TRBJ1-1; CDR3nt: TGTGCCAGCAGCTTGGGTCCGGGTTCGAACACTGAAGCTTTCTTT; CDR3aa: CASSLGPGSNTEAFF
abundance: many; v_gene: TRBV29-1; d_gene: TRBD1; j_gene: TRBJ1-1; CDR3nt: TGCAGCGTTGAACCTTGGACAGGGGGCGACACTGAAGCTTTCTTT; CDR3aa: CSVEPWTGGDTEAFF
abundance: .; v_gene: TRBV29-1; d_gene: .; j_gene: TRBJ2-7; CDR3nt: TGCAGCGTTGAACTCGGCGGGGTCGAGTACTTC; CDR3aa: CSVELGGVEYF
abundance: few; v_gene: TRBV12-3/TRBV12-4; d_gene: TRBD2; j_gene: TRBJ2-2; CDR3nt: TGTGCCAGCAGTTTTCTCAGCGGGGCGAACACCGGGGAGCTGTTTTTT; CDR3aa: CASSFLSGANTGELFF
abundance: many; v_gene: TRBV7-6; d_gene: .; j_gene: TRBJ2-3; CDR3nt: TGTGCCAGCAGCCTGGGACCGGGTGATACGCAGTATTTT; CDR3aa: CASSLGPGDTQYF
abundance: many; v_gene: TRBV6-5; d_gene: TRBD2; j_gene: TRBJ2-1; CDR3nt: TGTGCCAGCAGACGTACTAGCGGGAGGGCCCGCTCCTACAATGAGCAGTTCTTC; CDR3aa: CASRRTSGRARSYNEQFF
abundance: .; v_gene: TRBV18; d_gene: .; j_gene: TRBJ1-2; CDR3nt: TGTGCCAGCTCACCACCTCAACCTAACTATGGCTACACCTTC; CDR3aa: CASSPPQPNYGYTF
abundance: many; v_gene: TRBV19; d_gene: .; j_gene: TRBJ2-5; CDR3nt: TGTGCCAGTAGTATCCCCGGACTCCAGGAGACCCAGTACTTC; CDR3aa: CASSIPGLQETQYF
abundance: few; v_gene: TRBV12-3/TRBV12-4; d_gene: .; j_gene: TRBJ1-5; CDR3nt: TGTGCCAGCATCCCATCGACAGCTTATAGCAATCAGCCCCAGCATTTT; CDR3aa: CASIPSTAYSNQPQHF
abundance: many; v_gene: TRBV19; d_gene: .; j_gene: TRBJ2-2; CDR3nt: TGTGCCAGTAGTAAGGGTTACACCGGGGAGCTGTTTTTT; CDR3aa: CASSKGYTGELFF
abundance: many; v_gene: TRBV5-1; d_gene: .; j_gene: TRBJ2-5; CDR3nt: TGCGCCAGCAGCTTGAGGGTCCAAGAGACCCAGTACTTC; CDR3aa: CASSLRVQETQYF
abundance: many; v_gene: TRBV20-1; d_gene: .; j_gene: TRBJ2-7; CDR3nt: TGCAGTGCTAGATCGGCAGGGAAAACCTACGAGCAGTACTTC; CDR3aa: CSARSAGKTYEQYF
abundance: many; v_gene: TRBV7-2; d_gene: .; j_gene: TRBJ2-7; CDR3nt: TGTGCCAGCAGCGCCCAGCCCCCAGCCCTCTACGAGCAGTACTTC; CDR3aa: CASSAQPPALYEQYF
abundance: few; v_gene: TRBV15; d_gene: TRBD1; j_gene: TRBJ1-5; CDR3nt: TGTGCCACCAGCACCGACAGGGGGAGGGGGCCCCAGCATTTT; CDR3aa: CATSTDRGRGPQHF
abundance: many; v_gene: TRBV7-3; d_gene: TRBD2; j_gene: TRBJ2-1; CDR3nt: TGTGCCAGCAGCTTGACTAGCGGGAGAGACAATGAGCAGTTCTTC; CDR3aa: CASSLTSGRDNEQFF
abundance: .; v_gene: TRBV18; d_gene: .; j_gene: TRBJ2-2; CDR3nt: TGTGCCAGCTCACCACCGTGGGGGGCCAAGGACACCGGGGAGCTGTTTTTT; CDR3aa: CASSPPWGAKDTGELFF
abundance: many; v_gene: TRBV7-3; d_gene: .; j_gene: TRBJ2-3; CDR3nt: TGTGCCAGCAGCGCCTCCGTCGGACGCAGTGATACGCAGTATTTT; CDR3aa: CASSASVGRSDTQYF
abundance: many; v_gene: TRBV5-1; d_gene: .; j_gene: TRBJ2-4; CDR3nt: TGCGCCAGCAGCTTGGGCGAGCGTCTAGCCAAAAACATTCAGTACTTC; CDR3aa: CASSLGERLAKNIQYF
abundance: many; v_gene: TRBV7-2; d_gene: TRBD2; j_gene: TRBJ2-7; CDR3nt: TGTGCCAGCAGCTATACGGGGACTAGAGGCTACGAGCAGTACTTC; CDR3aa: CASSYTGTRGYEQYF
abundance: many; v_gene: TRBV19; d_gene: TRBD1; j_gene: TRBJ1-6; CDR3nt: TGTGCCGGGACAGAGCCGAATTCACCCCTCCACTTT; CDR3aa: CAGTEPNSPLHF
abundance: many; v_gene: TRBV12-3/TRBV12-4; d_gene: .; j_gene: TRBJ1-1; CDR3nt: TGTGCCAGCAGTTTAAGGGACATAAACACTGAAGCTTTCTTT; CDR3aa: CASSLRDINTEAFF
abundance: many; v_gene: TRBV5-4; d_gene: .; j_gene: TRBJ2-7; CDR3nt: TGTGCCAGCAGCCGAGGGGGGTGGACCTACGAGCAGTACTTC; CDR3aa: CASSRGGWTYEQYF
abundance: many; v_gene: TRBV20-1; d_gene: .; j_gene: TRBJ1-1; CDR3nt: TGCAGTGCTAGAGCGGGACACATGAACACTGAAGCTTTCTTT; CDR3aa: CSARAGHMNTEAFF
abundance: .; v_gene: TRBV7-2; d_gene: .; j_gene: TRBJ2-7; CDR3nt: TGTGCCAGCAGCTTAGGTTTAGGGGAAAACGAGCAGTACTTC; CDR3aa: CASSLGLGENEQYF
abundance: .; v_gene: TRBV6-5; d_gene: .; j_gene: TRBJ1-5; CDR3nt: TGTGCCAGCAGTCGCGTCCCCAATCAGCCCCAGCATTTT; CDR3aa: CASSRVPNQPQHF
abundance: many; v_gene: TRBV29-1; d_gene: .; j_gene: TRBJ2-2; CDR3nt: TGCAGCGTCTCGAAGGGCACCGGGGAGCTGTTTTTT; CDR3aa: CSVSKGTGELFF
abundance: many; v_gene: TRBV6-5; d_gene: .; j_gene: TRBJ1-2; CDR3nt: TGTGCCAGCAGTTACCAAATGGGCTATGGCTACACCTTC; CDR3aa: CASSYQMGYGYTF
abundance: many; v_gene: TRBV12-3/TRBV12-4; d_gene: TRBD2; j_gene: TRBJ2-7; CDR3nt: TGTGCCAGCAGCCGCCGAGCGGGATCCTACGAGCAGTACTTC; CDR3aa: CASSRRAGSYEQYF